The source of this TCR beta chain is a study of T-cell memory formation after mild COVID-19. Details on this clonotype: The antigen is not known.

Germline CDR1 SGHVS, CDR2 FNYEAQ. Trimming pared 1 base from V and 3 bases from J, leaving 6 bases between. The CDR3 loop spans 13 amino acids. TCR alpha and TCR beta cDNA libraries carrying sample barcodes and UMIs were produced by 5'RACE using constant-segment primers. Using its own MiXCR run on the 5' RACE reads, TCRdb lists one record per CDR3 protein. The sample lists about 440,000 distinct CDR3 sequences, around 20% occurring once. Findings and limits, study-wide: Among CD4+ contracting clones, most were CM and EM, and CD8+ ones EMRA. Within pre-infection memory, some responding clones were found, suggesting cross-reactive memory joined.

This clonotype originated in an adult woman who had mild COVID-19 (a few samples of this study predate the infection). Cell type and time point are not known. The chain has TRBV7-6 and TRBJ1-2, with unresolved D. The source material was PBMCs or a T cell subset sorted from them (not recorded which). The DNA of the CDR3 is TGTGCCAGCAGCTTAGGCGTGTACTATGGCTACACCTTC. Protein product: CASSLGVYYGYTF.